These 23 T cell receptor beta chains share one sample of origin, sequenced in a study of cytomegalovirus exposure and HLA in healthy donors. The PCR had 60 Vbeta and 13 Jbeta primers. Data came from immunoSEQ multiplex PCR; TCRdb stores just in-frame clones and leaves some out. The table includes 90,000 to 95,000 clones, 81% detected once. What was sequenced was PBMCs. The receptors originated from a girl aged 2 to 9 in good health and CMV-seropositive.

The chain has TRBV2 and TRBJ2-3; a weak D match, TRBD2 (5 bases). Germline lookup yields CDR1 SNHLY and CDR2 FYNNEI. CDR3 length: 14 residues. V lost 7 bases and J lost 0, with 11 bases in between. The CDR3 DNA reads TGTGCCAGCACGAGGACTCGAAGCACAGATACGCAGTATTTT. Translation gives CASTRTRSTDTQYF.

The chain carries TRBV6-5 and TRBJ2-5, with 7 bases identical to TRBD2. Losses at the gene ends were 7 bases for V and 3 bases for J; bases not matched to a gene: 11. Germline CDR1 MNHEY, CDR2 SVGAGI. This CDR3 comprises 15 residues. The CDR3 DNA is TGTGCCAGCACGGGGGGAGGGTCAGGAGAAGAGACCCAGTACTTC. It translates to CASTGGGSGEETQYF.

Only a few counts were recorded for this clone. This rearrangement joins TRBV27 to TRBJ2-7; 8 bases are shared with TRBD1. V gave up 3 bases and J gave up 6 bases; unmatched junction bases: 4. The germline CDR1 and CDR2 sequences are MNHEY and SMNVEV (reference sequence). This CDR3 region has 13 residues. CDR3 sequence reads: CASSFLDRGEQYF. CDR3 DNA sequence: TGTGCCAGCAGTTTCCTAGACAGGGGCGAGCAGTACTTC.

This clone has more than one count but fewer than ten. The chain recombines TRBV4-2 with TRBJ2-7; D call uncertain. CDR1 is LGHNA, CDR2 YNFKEQ, per germline. V was cut by 0 bases and J by 4 bases, with 19 bases left in between. The CDR3 contains 17 residues. CDR3 in DNA: TGTGCCAGCAGCCAAGATCTTATGGGCCAGAGTAGTTACGAGCAGTACTTC. Protein product: CASSQDLMGQSSYEQYF.

The rearrangement joins TRBV27 to TRBJ2-1; 13 nucleotides line up with TRBD2. The CDR3 spans 15 residues. In germline, CDR1 is MNHEY, CDR2 SMNVEV (reference sequence). V was pared by 7 bases and J by 6 bases, with 6 bases of the junction left unmatched. The CDR3 DNA reads as TGTGCCAGCAACGTCGGGACTAGCGGGGTCAATGAGCAGTTCTTC. It specifies CASNVGTSGVNEQFF.

The chain carries TRBV10-3 and TRBJ2-3; TRBD2 aligns across 10 bases. V was clipped by 3 bases and J by 0 bases; unmatched bases: 9. Germline-derived CDR1 and CDR2 are ENHRY and SYGVKD. The CDR3 has 18 residues. The CDR3 region is CAISDGWLAGASTDTQYF. The CDR3 nucleotides read TGTGCCATCAGTGACGGGTGGCTAGCGGGAGCAAGCACAGATACGCAGTATTTT.

This clone appeared a few times. This chain links TRBV7-9 with TRBJ1-5, with D hard to call. The ends were cut back, 6 bases at V and 0 bases at J, with 15 bases in the middle. The CDR3 spans 16 residues. Germline V gives CDR1 SEHNR, CDR2 FQNEAQ (reference sequence). CDR3 sequence reads: CASSPEGRVSNQPQHF. As DNA, the CDR3 is TGTGCCAGCAGTCCAGAGGGCCGGGTTAGCAATCAGCCCCAGCATTTT.

The J gene is TRBJ2-7, the V gene TRBV6-1; 10 nucleotides line up with TRBD1. The CDR3 covers 13 residues. Per germline, CDR1 MNHNS and CDR2 SASEGT. V trimming: 7 bases; J trimming: 7 bases; junction bases outside the gene matches: 7. The DNA of the CDR3 is TGTGCCAGCATGGGGACAGGGGTAAAAGAGCAGTACTTC. Protein: CASMGTGVKEQYF.

The CDR3 here is CASSYSNGMNTEAFF. CDR3 bases: TGTGCCAGCAGTTACTCGAACGGTATGAACACTGAAGCTTTCTTT. V is TRBV6-5 and J is TRBJ1-1; no clear D. V was pared by 0 bases and J by 0 bases, with 8 bases between. Germline CDR1 and CDR2: MNHEY and SVGAGI. The CDR3 has 15 amino acids.

J is TRBJ2-5 and V is TRBV6-1, with 11 positions matching TRBD1. Losses at the gene ends were 6 bases for V and 1 base for J; bases not matched to a gene: 4. The CDR3 covers 15 residues. Germline CDR1 MNHNS, CDR2 SASEGT. The CDR3 DNA follows: TGTGCCAGCAGAGGACAGGGGGCACTCCAAGAGACCCAGTACTTC. As protein: CASRGQGALQETQYF.

This chain links TRBV4-1 with TRBJ1-1, with D unresolved. There are 13 residues in the CDR3. Trimming left V 1 base short and J 11 bases short, with 14 bases between. CDR1 MGHRA and CDR2 YSYEKL come from the germline V gene. This chain's CDR3 is CASSQGSSLGAFF. CDR3 DNA: TGCGCCAGCAGCCAAGGCTCAAGCCTGGGCGCTTTCTTT.

V is TRBV5-1 and J is TRBJ1-4; TRBD1 is a possible D gene (5 bases). Germline CDR1 is SGHRS and CDR2 is YFSETQ. The CDR3 length is 14 residues. V was shortened by 0 bases and J by 8 bases, with 11 bases between the two germline ends. CDR3 coding DNA: TGCGCCAGCAGCTTGGCCGGAAGGGGCGAAAAACTGTTTTTT. Residues: CASSLAGRGEKLFF.

V usage is TRBV2 and J usage is TRBJ1-5, with D possibly being TRBD1 (6 bases). Looked up from germline, CDR1 is SNHLY and CDR2 is FYNNEI. The CDR3 has 15 amino acids. V was clipped by 7 bases and J by 0 bases, with 13 bases between them. CDR3: CASIPTQGSNQPQHF. The DNA for the CDR3 is TGTGCCAGCATCCCCACACAGGGTAGCAATCAGCCCCAGCATTTT.

V usage is TRBV29-1 and J usage is TRBJ2-7, with TRBD1 matching over 8 bases. This CDR3 is built from 10 residues. Germline CDR1 is SQVTM and CDR2 is ANQGSEA. V shed 6 bases and J 7 bases; nucleotides not matched to a gene: 2. CDR3 in amino acids: CSVTGEEQYF. In nucleotides, the CDR3 is TGCAGCGTGACAGGGGAGGAGCAGTACTTC.

This sequence joins TRBV2 and TRBJ2-7; D gene unclear. The CDR3 totals 12 residues. Germline-derived CDR1 and CDR2 are SNHLY and FYNNEI. V lost 4 bases to trimming and J lost 9 bases, with 13 bases between them. The DNA of the CDR3 is TGTGCCAGCAGTGGTGACGGTCCGGGGCAGTACTTC. Its translation is CASSGDGPGQYF.

The chain recombines TRBV4-3 with TRBJ2-1; 13 nucleotides match TRBD2. V lost 8 bases, J lost 7 bases, and 11 bases stayed unmatched. Germline CDR1 LGHNA, CDR2 YSLEER. CDR3 length equals 16 residues. This chain's CDR3 is CASAESGTSGINEQFF. DNA for the CDR3: TGCGCCAGCGCTGAATCCGGGACTAGCGGGATTAATGAGCAGTTCTTC.

The chain couples TRBV9 to TRBJ2-3, with 10 positions matching TRBD2. The CDR3 totals 14 residues. V was clipped by 3 bases and J by 5 bases; unmatched bases: 3. From germline, CDR1 is SGDLS and CDR2 YYNGEE. The CDR3 here is CASSERTSGDTQYF. The CDR3 nucleotides read TGTGCCAGCAGCGAAAGGACTAGCGGAGATACGCAGTATTTT.

CDR3 nucleotide sequence: TGTGCCACCAGCAGAGCGGGACAGGACACAGATACGCAGTATTTT. Its translation: CATSRAGQDTDTQYF. The chain combines TRBV15 with TRBJ2-3, with TRBD1 matching over 8 bases. This CDR3 spans 15 amino acids. J was trimmed by 2 bases and V by 1 base; bases with no gene match: 2. Germline values: CDR1 LNHNV, CDR2 YYDKDF (reference sequence).

The genes are TRBV6-5 and TRBJ2-3; D is unresolved. Deletions cut 6 bases from V and 2 bases from J, with 6 bases between. This CDR3 comprises 12 residues. Looked up from germline, CDR1 is MNHEY and CDR2 is SVGAGI. The CDR3 bases are TGTGCCAGCAGCCAATCCACAGATACGCAGTATTTT. It translates to CASSQSTDTQYF.

This rearrangement joins TRBV7-9 to TRBJ2-5, with 7 bases fitting TRBD1. Germline V CDR1 and CDR2: SEHNR, FQNEAQ (reference sequence). J lost 5 bases, V lost 5 bases, and 8 bases had no gene match. CDR3 length: 14 residues. The CDR3 sequence is CASSPDRRMETQYF. CDR3 DNA sequence: TGTGCCAGCAGCCCGGACAGGAGGATGGAGACCCAGTACTTC.

This clone has just a few counts. The V call is TRBV30, the J call TRBJ2-5; 8 positions agree with TRBD1. Per germline, CDR1 GTSNPN and CDR2 SVGIG (reference sequence). The length of the CDR3 is 14 residues. With V trimmed by 1 base and J by 3 bases, 4 bases remained unmatched. This CDR3 is CAWSGDRIEETQYF. The CDR3 DNA reads as TGTGCCTGGAGTGGGGACAGGATCGAAGAGACCCAGTACTTC.

This chain joins TRBV10-1 and TRBJ2-7, with TRBD2 matching 7 bases. V lost 2 bases to trimming and J lost 2 bases; unmatched junction nucleotides: 3. CDR3 length: 14 residues. The germline CDR1 and CDR2 sequences are WNHNN and SYGVQD (reference sequence). The CDR3, as DNA: TGCGCCAGCAGTGAGGCTAGCGGACCCTACGAGCAGTACTTC. It yields the protein CASSEASGPYEQYF.

Turning to this clone: At one end, the junction sequence differs from germline, possibly due to a read error. V is TRBV7-7 and J is TRBJ2-1, with 8 positions matching TRBD1. Germline CDR1 and CDR2: SSHAT and FNYEAQ (reference sequence). CDR3 size: 15 residues. The CDR3 reads CASSFRQGTYNEQFF. Written as DNA, the CDR3 is TGTGCTAGCAGCTTCCGACAGGGGACCTACAATGAGCAGTTCTTC.